This is a list of T cell receptor beta chains from one sample in a study of spatial heterogeneity in lung cancer. TCRdb redid the calling of the 5' RACE reads with MiXCR, one entry per CDR3 protein. The table shows about 29,000 distinct CDR3 sequences, with about 6.6% occurring only once. The sequences come from lung tumor tissue, collected at surgery. These receptor sequences come from a male donor with early-stage non-small cell lung cancer. CDR3s include the opening cysteine and the closing phenylalanine or tryptophan. The D gene is left open where the match is weak. The listing skips clone size in some rows; elsewhere it reads once, few, many or a size class.

d_call j_call clone_size v_call cdr3_aa cdr3_nt
. TRBJ2-5 many TRBV28 CASSLYQETQYF TGTGCCAGCAGTTTATACCAAGAGACCCAGTACTTC
. TRBJ1-5 medium-sized TRBV3-1 CASSQAGNQPQHF TGTGCCAGCAGCCAGGCGGGAAATCAGCCCCAGCATTTT
TRBD1 TRBJ1-1 many TRBV20-1 CSANRPGTGSAEAFF TGCAGTGCTAATCGTCCCGGGACAGGGTCGGCTGAAGCTTTCTTT
. TRBJ2-1 many TRBV5-6 CASIRWQANEQFF TGTGCCAGCATAAGGTGGCAGGCTAATGAGCAGTTCTTC
. TRBJ1-3 . TRBV28 CASSLRGDTIYF TGTGCCAGCAGTTTAAGGGGGGACACCATATATTTT
. TRBJ2-2 medium-sized TRBV7-2 CASGALPGNPANTGELFF TGTGCCAGCGGGGCGCTGCCAGGGAATCCCGCGAACACCGGGGAGCTGTTTTTT
. TRBJ2-2 few TRBV25-1 CASSEYHYTGELFF TGTGCCAGCAGTGAATATCATTATACCGGGGAGCTGTTTTTT
. TRBJ2-7 . TRBV5-5 CASSLDQRAHYEQYF TGTGCCAGCAGCTTGGACCAGCGGGCCCACTACGAGCAGTACTTC
. TRBJ1-1 many TRBV5-1 CASSHEDSTEAFF TGCGCCAGCAGCCACGAGGACAGCACTGAAGCTTTCTTT
. TRBJ2-1 . TRBV7-6 CASSPLRHEQFF TGTGCCAGCAGCCCGTTAAGGCATGAGCAGTTCTTC
. TRBJ1-2 few TRBV4-2 CASSQDPGAPSSGYTF TGTGCCAGCAGCCAAGATCCGGGGGCCCCTTCCAGCGGCTACACCTTC
. TRBJ2-1 many TRBV11-2 CASSLSRGASNEQFF TGTGCCAGCAGCTTATCCCGGGGAGCCTCCAATGAGCAGTTCTTC
. TRBJ2-7 many TRBV20-1 CSAPDGSSYEQYF TGCAGTGCCCCGGACGGAAGCTCCTACGAGCAGTACTTC
TRBD1 TRBJ2-2 . TRBV7-2 CASSLVGTGWSGELFF TGTGCCAGCAGCTTAGTTGGGACAGGGTGGTCCGGGGAGCTGTTTTTT
. TRBJ2-2 many TRBV20-1 CSARDGGQPNTGELFF TGCAGTGCTAGAGATGGAGGACAGCCGAACACCGGGGAGCTGTTTTTT
TRBD1 TRBJ2-2 many TRBV19 CASSRAGGDTGELFF TGTGCCAGTAGTAGGGCAGGGGGAGACACCGGGGAGCTGTTTTTT
TRBD1 TRBJ1-5 . TRBV20-1 CSAVQDRDYSNQPQHF TGCAGTGCTGTACAGGACAGGGATTATAGCAATCAGCCCCAGCATTTT
. TRBJ2-1 few TRBV20-1 CSARGLGRGRAIDEQFF TGCAGTGCTAGAGGTTTGGGTCGTGGCAGGGCGATAGATGAGCAGTTCTTC
TRBD2 TRBJ2-3 few TRBV6-2/TRBV6-3 CASSSGLAGRSDTQYF TGTGCCAGCAGTTCGGGACTAGCGGGGAGATCAGATACGCAGTATTTT
TRBD2 TRBJ2-7 . TRBV20-1 CSAPGVSGGFHEQYF TGCAGTGCCCCAGGGGTTAGCGGGGGGTTCCACGAGCAGTACTTC
. TRBJ1-4 few TRBV11-2 CASSMGINEKLFF TGTGCCAGCAGCATGGGGATTAATGAAAAACTGTTTTTT
TRBD2 TRBJ2-1 few TRBV12-3/TRBV12-4 CASSKTSGGANEQFF TGTGCCAGCAGCAAAACTAGCGGGGGGGCCAATGAGCAGTTCTTC
TRBD1 TRBJ2-7 few TRBV12-3/TRBV12-4 CASSLGWTGTFYEQYF TGTGCCAGCAGTTTAGGCTGGACAGGGACCTTCTACGAGCAGTACTTC
. TRBJ2-1 few TRBV3-1 CASSQPSSAWQFF TGTGCCAGCAGCCAACCCTCTTCAGCCTGGCAGTTCTTC
. TRBJ2-3 . TRBV6-2/TRBV6-3 CASRPDWGTDTQYF TGTGCCAGCAGACCGGATTGGGGCACAGATACGCAGTATTTT
. TRBJ2-3 . TRBV15 CATSRDNGDTQYF TGTGCCACCAGCAGAGATAACGGGGATACGCAGTATTTT
. TRBJ1-3 many TRBV7-8 CASSPATGVAGNTIYF TGTGCCAGCAGCCCCGCCACGGGGGTCGCTGGAAACACCATATATTTT
TRBD1 TRBJ2-7 few TRBV7-2 CASSSGTGLYEQYF TGTGCCAGCAGCTCAGGGACAGGGCTCTACGAGCAGTACTTC
. TRBJ1-2 many TRBV7-2 CASNPAGGSLFGYTF TGTGCCAGCAACCCAGCTGGGGGGAGCCTTTTTGGCTACACCTTC
. TRBJ1-6 many TRBV13 CASSLRSAAAIHF TGTGCCAGCAGCTTAAGGTCGGCGGCAGCTATCCACTTT
TRBD1 TRBJ2-3 . TRBV7-9 CASSRDRTSTDTQYF TGTGCCAGCAGTCGGGACAGGACTAGCACAGATACGCAGTATTTT
TRBD1 TRBJ2-6 . TRBV6-2/TRBV6-3 CASSHRDRAYGANVLTF TGTGCCAGCAGCCACCGGGACAGGGCTTACGGGGCCAACGTCCTGACTTTC
. TRBJ2-2 . TRBV4-2 CASSQRKGPLANTGELFF TGTGCCAGCAGCCAACGAAAGGGGCCTCTTGCGAACACCGGGGAGCTGTTTTTT
. TRBJ2-4 medium-sized TRBV5-1 CASSQTGAKNIQYF TGCGCCAGCAGCCAAACAGGAGCCAAAAACATTCAGTACTTC
TRBD1 TRBJ1-5 few TRBV6-5 CASSSDRVYQPQHF TGTGCCAGCAGCTCCGACAGGGTCTATCAGCCCCAGCATTTT
. TRBJ2-3 many TRBV5-6 CASSQRRVTDTQYF TGTGCCAGCAGCCAAAGACGGGTCACAGATACGCAGTATTTT
. TRBJ1-5 . TRBV20-1 CSARRLAGSNQPQHF TGCAGTGCTAGACGATTAGCAGGGTCGAATCAGCCCCAGCATTTT
. TRBJ2-2 many TRBV6-2/TRBV6-3 CASSVLPVDTGELFF TGTGCCAGCAGCGTGCTGCCGGTGGACACCGGGGAGCTGTTTTTT
. TRBJ1-4 . TRBV28 CASSLHGTNEKLFF TGTGCCAGCAGTCTACACGGAACTAATGAAAAACTGTTTTTT
. TRBJ2-3 many TRBV12-3/TRBV12-4 CASSFPQGSGTDTQYF TGTGCCAGCAGTTTCCCTCAGGGGAGCGGCACAGATACGCAGTATTTT
. TRBJ2-7 . TRBV7-7 CASSALGAYEQYF TGTGCCAGCAGCGCCCTGGGGGCCTACGAGCAGTACTTC
. TRBJ1-2 . TRBV7-7 CASSLGPFNYGYTF TGTGCCAGCAGCTTAGGTCCTTTCAACTATGGCTACACCTTC
TRBD1 TRBJ2-2 few TRBV19 CASIRDRLTGELFF TGTGCCAGTATCCGGGACAGACTCACCGGGGAGCTGTTTTTT
TRBD1 TRBJ2-3 . TRBV9 CASSVGGQSTDTQYF TGTGCCAGCAGCGTAGGGGGACAGTCCACAGATACGCAGTATTTT
. TRBJ1-1 many TRBV20-1 CSASRNQNTEAFF TGCAGTGCTAGCCGTAATCAGAACACTGAAGCTTTCTTT
. TRBJ2-5 few TRBV7-2 CVSSVPAAETQYF TGTGTCAGCAGCGTACCCGCGGCAGAGACCCAGTACTTC